This paragraph reports one T cell receptor (beta chain). Its target is unknown. In the library, individual cDNA molecules carried attached unique molecular identifiers. MiXCR was run by TCRdb on the 5' RACE reads, yielding one entry per CDR3 protein. Here the sample spans more than 90,000 distinct CDR3 sequences, about 11% being singletons. These data originate in a study of early T cells in non-severe SARS-CoV-2 infection. The study, taken as a whole, reports: Anti-spike CD8 responses were favored by VDJdb matching, which missed private and CD4 specificities.

The CDR3 covers 16 residues. Trimming removed 6 bases from V and 1 base from J; junction bases left unmatched: 8. Per germline, CDR1 SNHLY and CDR2 FYNNEI. The chain uses TRBV2 and TRBJ1-1; 10 bases match TRBD1. Source material: whole blood. The sequence was obtained from an adult who was a healthcare worker with PCR-confirmed SARS-CoV-2 infection or an uninfected control (not recorded which). CDR3 region: CASSPGQGIKNTEAFF. The CDR3 coding sequence is TGTGCCAGCAGCCCGGGACAGGGGATAAAGAACACTGAAGCTTTCTTT.